These T cell receptor beta chains were read from a single sample in a study of T cells in Graves' hyperthyroidism and ophthalmopathy. TCRdb recomputed calls from the multiplex PCR reads with MiXCR, one row per CDR3 protein. Of more than 550,000 distinct CDR3 sequences listed, under 20% were seen once; the top ten hold approximately 16%. Sequenced material: blood. The source of these receptors is a woman in her fifties or sixties with Graves' hyperthyroidism that later progressed to Graves' ophthalmopathy. CDR3s include the opening cysteine and the closing phenylalanine or tryptophan. Each record gives: J gene, V gene, clone size, D gene, CDR3 length, CDR3 DNA, CDR3 protein. D genes are given only for firm matches. Expanded clones get a size class; other rows say once, few or many, or leave the size out.

TRBJ2-7,TRBV20-1,few,TRBD2,13,TGCAGTGCTAGGGCTAGCGGGGGGGCCTCGCAGTACTTC,CSARASGGASQYF
TRBJ2-3,TRBV4-2,few,-,16,TGTGCCAGCAGCCGACTTCCCGGCGGTAACACAGATACGCAGTATTTT,CASSRLPGGNTDTQYF
TRBJ1-5,TRBV18,few,TRBD1,15,TGTGCCAGCTCACCAGCCAGGGGGCTCAATCAGCCCCAGCATTTT,CASSPARGLNQPQHF
TRBJ1-3,TRBV7-2,-,-,15,TGTGCCAGCAGCTTACAGGCACCCTCTGGAAACACCATATATTTT,CASSLQAPSGNTIYF
TRBJ1-1,TRBV5-1,few,-,12,TGCGCCAGCAGCTTGGACCCGGTAGAAGCTTTCTTT,CASSLDPVEAFF
TRBJ1-1,TRBV19,few,-,14,TGTGCCAGTAGTCGAGGGAAGGGGAACACTGAAGCTTTCTTT,CASSRGKGNTEAFF
TRBJ1-6,TRBV18,-,-,15,TGTGCCAGCTCACCCGGAGGGGGAGGTAATTCACCCCTCCACTTT,CASSPGGGGNSPLHF
TRBJ2-1,TRBV6-2/TRBV6-3,few,-,15,TGTGCCAGCAGTTACTCGCGCGGGTCCTACAATGAGCAGTTCTTC,CASSYSRGSYNEQFF
TRBJ2-5,TRBV4-2,-,TRBD2,15,TGTGCCAGCAGCCAAGATCGGACTAGCGGGGGGGCCCAGTACTTC,CASSQDRTSGGAQYF
TRBJ1-4,TRBV19,-,-,13,TGTGCCAGTAGTTGGGACATCGATGAAAAACTGTTTTTT,CASSWDIDEKLFF
TRBJ1-5,TRBV20-1,many,-,13,TGCAGTGCAACGACAGATAGCAATCAGCCCCAGCATTTT,CSATTDSNQPQHF
TRBJ1-5,TRBV20-1,many,-,14,TGCAGTGCTCCCAAGGGGCGAAGCAATCAGCCCCAGCATTTT,CSAPKGRSNQPQHF
TRBJ2-3,TRBV29-1,-,TRBD1,15,TGCAGCGTTGAGACCCTCCAGGGGGCAACAGATACGCAGTATTTT,CSVETLQGATDTQYF
TRBJ2-2,TRBV2,-,TRBD1,15,TGTGCCAGCCTCGACAGGGGGCCGAACACCGGGGAGCTGTTTTTT,CASLDRGPNTGELFF
TRBJ1-2,TRBV11-3,few,-,15,TGTGCCAGCAGCTTAAATGAAGGGGGAATCTATGGCTACACCTTC,CASSLNEGGIYGYTF
TRBJ2-2,TRBV5-1,many,TRBD2,15,TGCGCCAGCAGCTTGGCCGGCGGGGGCACCGGGGAGCTGTTTTTT,CASSLAGGGTGELFF
TRBJ1-1,TRBV13,many,-,12,TGTGCCAGCAGCTTAGAAGACACTGAAGCTTTCTTT,CASSLEDTEAFF
TRBJ1-1,TRBV29-1,many,-,12,TGCAGCGTTGAAGCCAGGACTACTGAAGCTTTCTTT,CSVEARTTEAFF
TRBJ1-2,TRBV12-3/TRBV12-4,-,TRBD1,13,TGTGCCAGCACCGGACAGGGGGCAGGTGGCTACACCTTC,CASTGQGAGGYTF
TRBJ2-3,TRBV6-1,few,TRBD1,15,TGTGCCAGCAGCATACAGGGGGCGCAGGCAGATACGCAGTATTTT,CASSIQGAQADTQYF
TRBJ1-1,TRBV11-2,many,-,15,TGTGCCAGCAGCTCCTCGGACGGAGCTAACACTGAAGCTTTCTTT,CASSSSDGANTEAFF
TRBJ2-1,TRBV2,-,TRBD2,18,TGTGCCAGCAGTGAAAGCGGACAGGGTGCTAGCGGGGGGGTAGAGCAGTTCTTC,CASSESGQGASGGVEQFF
TRBJ1-1,TRBV10-3,many,TRBD1,13,TGTGCCATCAGTGGTGGGACAGGGGGGAGCGCTTTCTTT,CAISGGTGGSAFF
TRBJ1-1,TRBV6-6,-,-,16,TGTGCCAGCAGTTACATGTATGAAGACCAGAACACTGAAGCTTTCTTT,CASSYMYEDQNTEAFF
TRBJ2-1,TRBV12-3/TRBV12-4,many,TRBD2,14,TGTGCCAGCAGTTTGGCAGCGGGGGGTCATGAGCAGTTCTTC,CASSLAAGGHEQFF
TRBJ1-1,TRBV29-1,many,-,15,TGCAGCGTGAGGGCTTGGGACGGTATGAACACTGAAGCTTTCTTT,CSVRAWDGMNTEAFF
TRBJ2-7,TRBV2,few,-,13,TGTGCCATAGAAGGGGCAGGCTCCTACGAGCAGTACTTC,CAIEGAGSYEQYF
TRBJ1-6,TRBV20-1,few,TRBD1,15,TGCAGTGCTACGAGGACCGGGACAGGGAATTCACCCCTCCACTTT,CSATRTGTGNSPLHF
TRBJ1-2,TRBV7-2,-,-,15,TGTGCCAGCAGCTTAGATAGGGACTCTAACTATGGCTACACCTTC,CASSLDRDSNYGYTF
TRBJ2-7,TRBV20-1,many,-,12,TGCAGTGCTGTCGGACAGTCCTACGAGCAGTACTTC,CSAVGQSYEQYF
TRBJ1-2,TRBV20-1,-,TRBD1,15,TGCAGTGCTAGATCCGGGACAGCGCCCTATGGTGGCTACACCTTC,CSARSGTAPYGGYTF
TRBJ2-5,TRBV9,-,-,13,TGTGCCAGCAGCGTAGGGGATCCGGAGACCCAGTACTTC,CASSVGDPETQYF
TRBJ2-7,TRBV4-1,few,-,16,TGCGCCAGCAGCCAAGAACCAGGGACTGTCGGCTACGAGCAGTACTTC,CASSQEPGTVGYEQYF
TRBJ1-1,TRBV20-1,many,-,13,TGCAGTGCTAGGAGACGGGTAAACACTGAAGCTTTCTTT,CSARRRVNTEAFF
TRBJ2-7,TRBV19,-,TRBD1,14,TGTGCCAGTAGTGACCGGGACAGGGGGTACGAGCAGTACTTC,CASSDRDRGYEQYF
TRBJ2-3,TRBV6-1,once,-,13,TGTGCCAGCAGGCGGCGTAGCACAGATACGCAGTATTTT,CASRRRSTDTQYF
TRBJ2-2,TRBV12-3/TRBV12-4,-,-,11,TGTGCCAGCAGTCTCGGCTGGGAGCTGTTTTTT,CASSLGWELFF
TRBJ1-1,TRBV14,many,-,14,TGTGCCAGCAGCCAAGGCCCCTGGAACACTGAAGCTTTCTTT,CASSQGPWNTEAFF
TRBJ1-2,TRBV25-1,-,-,16,TGTGCCAGCAGTGAATATACGGGCGCCGGTAACTATGGCTACACCTTC,CASSEYTGAGNYGYTF
TRBJ2-5,TRBV11-2,many,TRBD1,14,TGTGCCAGCAGCACGGGACAGGATCAAGAGACCCAGTACTTC,CASSTGQDQETQYF
TRBJ2-5,TRBV12-3/TRBV12-4,-,TRBD1,14,TGTGCCAGCAGTGAAGGACAGGATGAAGAGACCCAGTACTTC,CASSEGQDEETQYF